A selection of T cell receptor beta chains follows, all from one sample in a study of T cells in Graves' hyperthyroidism and ophthalmopathy. One entry per CDR3 protein results from TCRdb running MiXCR on the multiplex PCR reads. The repertoire holds just over 550,000 distinct CDR3 sequences, with under 60% as singletons. The sequencing sample was made of peripheral blood or thyroid tissue (not recorded which). These receptors were taken from a young woman with Graves' hyperthyroidism. The CDR3 runs from the conserved cysteine through the conserved F or W. The D gene is left open where the match is weak. For some rows the clone size is stated as once, few or many, or as a class when expanded; others skip it.

>TRBJ2-7|few|TRBD2|TRBV24-1
TGTGCCACCAGTCCCTCGGGACTAGCGGTTTTTGACGAGCAGTACTTC
CATSPSGLAVFDEQYF
>TRBJ2-5|NA|NA|TRBV29-1
TGCAGCTATTGGGGCGGCCGGACCCAGTACTTC
CSYWGGRTQYF
>TRBJ2-7|few|NA|TRBV5-1
TGCGCCAGCATAGGGGCAGGGGTTCACGAGCAGTACTTC
CASIGAGVHEQYF
>TRBJ2-5|NA|TRBD2|TRBV5-1
TGCGCCAGCCGACTAGCGGGAACCCAAGAGACCCAGTACTTC
CASRLAGTQETQYF
>TRBJ1-5|few|NA|TRBV20-1
TGCAGTGCTAGCCGGGGCAGGCTAGACCAGCCCCAGCATTTT
CSASRGRLDQPQHF
>TRBJ1-6|NA|TRBD1|TRBV20-1
TGCAGTGCCCCCAATGGGGGACAGTATAATTCACCCCTCCACTTT
CSAPNGGQYNSPLHF
>TRBJ2-7|few|NA|TRBV2
TGTGCCAGCAGTGATCTTAGAAGCCACGAGCAGTACTTC
CASSDLRSHEQYF
>TRBJ1-5|few|NA|TRBV9
TGTGCCAGCAGCCTCCCCCCTTGGAGCAATCAGCCCCAGCATTTT
CASSLPPWSNQPQHF
>TRBJ1-1|many|NA|TRBV7-9
TGTGCCAGCAGCTTAGGCGCAGTGAACACTGAAGCTTTCTTT
CASSLGAVNTEAFF
>TRBJ2-7|few|NA|TRBV3-1
TGTGCCAGCAGCCAGATATCGGACGAGCAGTACTTC
CASSQISDEQYF
>TRBJ2-5|many|TRBD1|TRBV2
TGTGCCAGCAGTACCTGGACAGGGGACGAGACCCAGTACTTC
CASSTWTGDETQYF
>TRBJ1-3|NA|NA|TRBV5-4
TGTGCCAGCATCTTGTCCGGGTCTGGAAACACCATATATTTT
CASILSGSGNTIYF
>TRBJ1-2|many|TRBD1|TRBV24-1
TGTGCCACCAGTGATTCGGAGGGGGCAAGGAACTATGGCTACACCTTC
CATSDSEGARNYGYTF
>TRBJ1-1|NA|NA|TRBV24-1
TGTGCCACGTCTGATAGCGGGACTGAAGCTTTCTTT
CATSDSGTEAFF
>TRBJ1-5|many|NA|TRBV7-3
TGTGCCAGCAGCTTAACAGGGGAGGGTCAGCCCCAGCATTTT
CASSLTGEGQPQHF
>TRBJ2-7|NA|TRBD2|TRBV25-1
TGTGCCAGCAGCCAAGGGCTAGCGGGAAAAGCCTACGAGCAGTACTTC
CASSQGLAGKAYEQYF
>TRBJ1-2|many|NA|TRBV25-1
TGTGCCAGCAGTGAAGCAGGGGACTATGGCTACACCTTC
CASSEAGDYGYTF
>TRBJ2-5|few|TRBD2|TRBV6-4
TGTGCCAGCGGAGCGGGAGATGTAAAGACCCAGTACTTC
CASGAGDVKTQYF
>TRBJ1-1|NA|TRBD1|TRBV7-3
TGTGCCAGCAGCAACCGGGACAGGGGCCGGAGGAACACTGAAGCTTTCTTT
CASSNRDRGRRNTEAFF
>TRBJ2-2|NA|NA|TRBV10-3
TGTGCCAGCAGTGCTCATGGGAACACCGGGGAGCTGTTTTTT
CASSAHGNTGELFF
>TRBJ2-5|NA|NA|TRBV7-8
TGTGCCAGCAGCTCCTCAGGGGGCGGGGGTCAGCCCCAGTACTTC
CASSSSGGGGQPQYF
>TRBJ1-5|NA|NA|TRBV10-3
TGTGCCATCAGTGAAGTTCCCGCCGTGGGCAATCAGCCCCAGCATTTT
CAISEVPAVGNQPQHF
>TRBJ2-7|NA|NA|TRBV11-2
TGTGCCAGCAGCTTCGAATCAAGCCCGACGGGCGAGCAGTACTTC
CASSFESSPTGEQYF
>TRBJ2-5|NA|TRBD2|TRBV11-2
TGTGCCAGCAGCCTCTATGGACTAGCGGCACAAGAGACCCAGTACTTC
CASSLYGLAAQETQYF
>TRBJ2-7|NA|TRBD1|TRBV7-9
TGTGCCAGCAGCCAAGATGGGACAGGGGGCTACGAGCAGTACTTC
CASSQDGTGGYEQYF
>TRBJ1-4|few|NA|TRBV5-1
TGCGCCAGCAGCTTGGGGTACGCAACTAATGAAAAACTGTTTTTT
CASSLGYATNEKLFF
>TRBJ2-7|few|NA|TRBV9
TGTGCCAGCAGCGGACTGACGGGCTACGAGCAGTACTTC
CASSGLTGYEQYF
>TRBJ2-5|once|TRBD2|TRBV10-3
TGTGCCATCAGTCAGACTGGACTAGCGGGAGAGACCCAGTACTTC
CAISQTGLAGETQYF
>TRBJ1-5|NA|TRBD1|TRBV2
TGTGCCAGCAGTGGGGCAGGGGGCTATAATAGCAATCAGCCCCAGCATTTT
CASSGAGGYNSNQPQHF
>TRBJ1-1|many|TRBD1|TRBV7-3
TGTGCCAGCAGTGACAGGGGTTTCACTGAAGCTTTCTTT
CASSDRGFTEAFF
>TRBJ1-6|many|NA|TRBV7-9
TGTGCCAGCAGCTTAGGGGTCTCACCCCTCCACTTT
CASSLGVSPLHF
>TRBJ1-1|few|NA|TRBV7-9
TGTGCCAGCAGCCCCTCGGGCATGAACACTGAAGCTTTCTTT
CASSPSGMNTEAFF
>TRBJ1-2|once|NA|TRBV7-9
TGTGCCAGCAGCTTAGGCCAGCGGAGGGGCTACACCTTC
CASSLGQRRGYTF
>TRBJ2-5|many|TRBD1|TRBV15
TGTGCCACCAGCAGAGATCAGCAGGGGGCTGGGACCCAGTACTTC
CATSRDQQGAGTQYF
>TRBJ1-3|few|NA|TRBV2
TGTGCCAGCAGCTTGGATCTCAGCTCTGGAAACACCATATATTTT
CASSLDLSSGNTIYF
>TRBJ1-6|NA|NA|TRBV7-8
TGTGCCAGCAGCTTAGCGTGGACCGCCACGGCCTTTTATAATTCACCCCTCCACTTT
CASSLAWTATAFYNSPLHF
>TRBJ2-7|NA|NA|TRBV25-1
TGTGCCAGCAGCGTCGGGACTCTGGCCTACGAGCAGTACTTC
CASSVGTLAYEQYF
>TRBJ1-3|NA|TRBD1|TRBV15
TGTGCCACCAGCAGAGGCGGGACAGGGGCTGGAAACACCATATATTTT
CATSRGGTGAGNTIYF
>TRBJ1-5|few|NA|TRBV9
TGTGCCAGCAGCGTGACGGACTCTACGAATCAGCCCCAGCATTTT
CASSVTDSTNQPQHF
>TRBJ1-5|many|TRBD1|TRBV2
TGTGCCAGCAGTGACCCGACAGGGGGCAGTCAGCCCCAGCATTTT
CASSDPTGGSQPQHF
>TRBJ2-5|NA|NA|TRBV29-1
TGCAGCGCCCAAACCTCCGGGATCCAGCCCCAGTACTTC
CSAQTSGIQPQYF
>TRBJ1-2|once|NA|TRBV20-1
TGCAGTGCTAGAAGGGACCTAGCTAACTATGGCTACACCTTC
CSARRDLANYGYTF